This T cell receptor beta chain was captured in a study of glioma-infiltrating T cells. General observations from the study: Only very few CDR3 sequences appeared in both tissue and blood.

The CDR3 spans 13 residues. The V gene end was trimmed by 6 bases and the J gene end by 6 bases; junction bases not matched to a gene: 10. Germline V gene sequence: CDR1 DFQATT, CDR2 SNEGSKA (reference sequence). This clonotype was detected many times. Its antigen is undetermined. TCR alpha and beta CDR3 regions were amplified from RNA using iRepertoire nested multiplex PCR. TCRdb re-derived calls from the multiplex PCR reads in MiXCR, one entry per CDR3 protein. The sample contains tens of thousands of distinct CDR3 sequences, 20% to 25% of which appear only once. The sample comprised glioma tissue, nonneoplastic brain tissue, or PBMCs (not recorded which). The chain combines TRBV20-1 with TRBJ2-7; 8 bases align to TRBD2. This clonotype originated in a human donor with low-grade glioma or glioblastoma, undergoing nonglioma brain surgery, or in good health (not recorded which). The CDR3 sequence is CSAPLSGGFEQYF. In nucleotides, the CDR3 is TGCAGTGCCCCGTTATCGGGGGGGTTCGAGCAGTACTTC.